One and the same sample provided the 25 T cell receptor beta chains below, sequenced in a study of neurological immune-mediated disorders (dated by TCRdb to the late 2010s). The receptor library was made with 5' RACE. Sequenced on an Illumina HiSeq 2500. TCRdb itself trimmed the public reads at Q25 with fastp, ran MiXCR and retained productive beta chains. All rows with the same CDR3 protein become a single entry with the most common DNA and genes. The sample contains 66,000 or so distinct CDR3 sequences, roughly 5% of them found a single time. Approximately 2.8% of the sample comes from the top ten. Sequenced: PBMCs. All receptors derive from a woman aged 30 to 39 with multiple sclerosis.

This clonotype has at least ten counts. The CDR3 sequence: CASSSRDRGGTGELFF. The CDR3 DNA is TGTGCCAGCAGCTCCCGGGACAGGGGAGGGACCGGGGAGCTGTTTTTT. J is TRBJ2-2 and V is TRBV7-8; TRBD1 matches at 10 bases. There are 16 residues in the CDR3. V lost 4 bases and J lost 5; bases outside the gene matches: 7. Germline V gene data show CDR1 as SGHVS and CDR2 as FQNEAQ.

This clonotype has at least ten counts. Sequence at one end of the junction differs from germline and may be a read error. The genes are TRBV7-9 and TRBJ2-1; 7 bases align to TRBD2. This CDR3 comprises 14 residues. CDR1 and CDR2 from the germline V gene are SEHNR and FQNEAQ (reference sequence). CDR3 bases: TGTGCCAGCAGCTTCGGGACTACCTTCAATGAGCAGTTTTTC. This gives the protein CASSFGTTFNEQFF.

This clonotype was recorded a few times. V is TRBV5-1 and J is TRBJ2-2; no firm D call. CDR3 length: 14 residues. V was shortened by 0 bases and J by 6 bases, with 9 bases between the two germline ends. Germline CDR1 and CDR2: SGHRS and YFSETQ. CDR3 nucleotide sequence: TGCGCCAGCAGCTTGGATGGTGGGGCCGGGGAGCTGTTTTTT. This sequence encodes CASSLDGGAGELFF.

This clonotype was detected a few times. The chain has TRBV10-3 and TRBJ2-1, with D possibly TRBD1 on 6 matching bases. Trimming removed 6 bases from V and 1 base from J, with 10 bases in between. Looked up from germline, CDR1 is ENHRY and CDR2 is SYGVKD. CDR3 length equals 14 residues. The CDR3 sequence: CAISLGGSYNEQFF. DNA for the CDR3: TGTGCCATCAGCCTAGGGGGTTCCTACAATGAGCAGTTCTTC.

This clonotype was observed at least ten times. The V call is TRBV18, the J call TRBJ2-7, with 7 nucleotides matching TRBD1. V gave up 0 bases and J gave up 4 bases; unmatched junction bases: 0. Germline CDR1 and CDR2: KGHSH and LQKENI. The CDR3 consists of 13 residues. For the CDR3, the DNA is TGTGCCAGCTCACCACCGACAGGGTACGAGCAGTACTTC. Its protein product is CASSPPTGYEQYF.

The chain is built from TRBV25-1 and TRBJ2-7; D gene ambiguous. V was pared by 8 bases and J by 3 bases, with 11 bases between. This CDR3 comprises 12 residues. CDR1 and CDR2 (germline): MGHDK, SYGVNS. The CDR3 sequence is CASSARDYEQYF. CDR3 coding DNA: TGTGCCAGCTCAGCTAGGGACTACGAGCAGTACTTC.

This clonotype has a count of ten or more. The rearrangement joins TRBV21-1 to TRBJ2-5; the D call TRBD1 from the table was never checked on the DNA. TRBV21-1 is listed as a pseudogene. The CDR3 runs to 13 residues. The DNA for the CDR3 is TGTGCCAGAGACGGGACATACCAAGAGACCCAGTACTTC. This sequence encodes CARDGTYQETQYF.

This clonotype was seen repeatedly, ten times or more. The genes are TRBV12-3 or TRBV12-4 and TRBJ1-5, with D possibly matching TRBD1 (5 bases). The CDR3 runs to 15 residues. Trimming pared 1 base from V and 8 bases from J, leaving 15 bases between. The CDR3 loop reads CASSLGTSLGEPQHF. The CDR3 DNA reads TGTGCCAGCAGTTTAGGGACATCTTTGGGGGAGCCCCAGCATTTT.

This clonotype has ten or more counts. The V and J genes are TRBV7-9 and TRBJ2-7, with a tentative D call TRBD1 (6 bases). Germline V lookup: CDR1 SEHNR, CDR2 FQNEAQ (reference sequence). This CDR3 has 15 amino acids. The V gene lost 2 bases and the J gene lost 3 bases, with 14 bases spanning the gap. This chain's CDR3 is CASSLIIGQSYEQYF. As DNA, the CDR3 is TGTGCCAGCAGCTTAATAATCGGACAGAGCTACGAGCAGTACTTC. Based on the CDR3 plus reference TRBV7-9 and TRBJ2-7, the full variable domain is DTGVSQNPRHKITKRGQNVTFRCDPISEHNRLYWYRQTLGQGPEFLTYFQNEAQLEKSRLLSDRFSAERPKGSFSTLEIQRTEQGDSAMYLCASSLIIGQSYEQYFGPGTRLTVT.

This clonotype was seen repeatedly, ten times or more. V and J are TRBV5-1 and TRBJ2-7; D might be TRBD1 (6 bases). Germline V gene data show CDR1 as SGHRS and CDR2 as YFSETQ. V was cut by 0 bases and J by 5 bases, with 6 bases left in between. The CDR3 contains 12 residues. In nucleotides, the CDR3 is TGCGCCAGCAGCTTGGAGGGGGACGAGCAGTACTTC. As protein: CASSLEGDEQYF.

This clonotype has at least ten counts. J is TRBJ2-5 and V is TRBV2, with D perhaps being TRBD1 or TRBD2 (5 bases each). Trimming pared 7 bases from V and 0 bases from J, leaving 18 bases between. Germline V gene sequence: CDR1 SNHLY, CDR2 FYNNEI. This CDR3 spans 16 amino acids. The CDR3: CASKTDYTDHQETQYF. As DNA, the CDR3 is TGTGCCAGCAAGACAGACTATACGGACCACCAAGAGACCCAGTACTTC.

This clonotype has just one count. This sequence may be a read error, since a much larger clone differs from it by one base. This sequence joins TRBV7-2 and TRBJ1-5; D is ambiguous. The CDR3 sequence is 15 residues long. The germline CDR1 and CDR2 sequences are SGHTA and FQGNSA. CDR3 sequence: CASSLGLDGRQTQHF. As DNA, the CDR3 is TGTGCCAGCAGCTTAGGCCTTGATGGTCGTCAGACCCAGCATTTT.

This chain uses TRBV21-1 with TRBJ2-3; whether TRBD1, the table's D call, matches the DNA was not checked. TRBV21-1 is assigned pseudogene status. The CDR3 totals 22 residues. In nucleotides, the CDR3 is TGTGCCAGCAGCAAAGCCCTCTCCAGAGGACAGTCAAAATGCTCTAGCACAGATACGCAGTATTTT. Protein sequence: CASSKALSRGQSKCSSTDTQYF.

This clonotype was seen at least ten times. CDR3 sequence: CASSLGFGTGNEQFF. CDR3 nucleotides: TGTGCCAGCAGCTTAGGGTTTGGGACAGGCAATGAGCAGTTCTTC. V usage is TRBV7-2 and J usage is TRBJ2-1; 8 nucleotides agree with TRBD1. The V gene's germline CDR1 is SGHTA and CDR2 FQGNSA. The CDR3 consists of 15 residues. Losses at the gene ends were 1 base for V and 6 bases for J; bases not matched to a gene: 5.

This clonotype was seen many times. This chain connects TRBV6-5 to TRBJ2-7; 12 nucleotides line up with TRBD1. The CDR3 is 15 residues long. CDR1 is MNHEY, CDR2 SVGAGI, per germline. Germline trimming cut 0 bases from V and 12 bases from J; bases unmatched to any gene: 9. This CDR3 reads CASSYSRDRGRRPYF. DNA of the CDR3: TGTGCCAGCAGTTACTCCCGGGACAGGGGGCGCCGGCCGTACTTC.

This clonotype was picked up many times. This chain joins TRBV7-2 and TRBJ1-2; possible D gene TRBD1, 6 bases. V was trimmed by 2 bases and J by 4 bases, leaving 11 bases between them. In germline, CDR1 is SGHTA, CDR2 FQGNSA. The CDR3 covers 14 residues. The CDR3 bases are TGTGCCAGCAGCTTAAGCAGGGGCCTCTATGGCTACACCTTC. Translated: CASSLSRGLYGYTF.

The table lists this clonotype with many counts. J is TRBJ1-1 and V is TRBV7-9; D might be TRBD1 (6 bases). In germline, CDR1 is SEHNR, CDR2 FQNEAQ (reference sequence). This CDR3 contains 15 residues. The V end was cut by 5 bases, the J end by 0 bases, with 13 bases between. The CDR3 DNA follows: TGTGCCAGCAGCAACCGAGGGGGGTTGAACACTGAAGCTTTCTTT. It is translated as CASSNRGGLNTEAFF.

This clonotype has at least ten counts. The chain carries TRBV5-1 and TRBJ1-1; 11 nucleotides match TRBD1. Germline V gene data show CDR1 as SGHRS and CDR2 as YFSETQ. The ends lost 6 bases at V and 4 bases at J; junction bases unmatched: 8. This CDR3 has 15 residues. CDR3 protein: CASTSTGTGGTEAFF. The DNA of the CDR3 is TGCGCCAGCACCTCAACCGGGACAGGGGGCACTGAAGCTTTCTTT.

There are many counts of this clonotype. V is TRBV10-3 and J is TRBJ2-7, with unresolved D. CDR1 is ENHRY and CDR2 is SYGVKD in the germline V gene. The CDR3 is 13 amino acids. V lost 7 bases to trimming and J lost 1 base, with 11 bases between them. CDR3: CAIKAGDSYEQYF. For the CDR3, the DNA is TGTGCCATCAAGGCAGGCGATTCCTACGAGCAGTACTTC.

This clonotype was found a few times. The chain couples TRBV5-1 to TRBJ1-1; 8 positions agree with TRBD1. Germline lookup yields CDR1 SGHRS and CDR2 YFSETQ. This CDR3 is built from 14 residues. The J segment lost 7 bases and the V segment lost 1 base, leaving 6 bases of the junction unmatched. The CDR3 region has the DNA TGCGCCAGCAGCTTGCAGACAGGGGTGGGTGAAGCTTTCTTT. This gives the protein CASSLQTGVGEAFF. The full variable domain, with the rest looked up from reference TRBV5-1 and TRBJ1-1, is KAGVTQTPRYLIKTRGQQVTLSCSPISGHRSVSWYQQTPGQGLQFLFEYFSETQRNKGNFPGRFSGRQFSNSRSEMNVSTLELGDSALYLCASSLQTGVGEAFFGQGTRLTVV.

This clonotype has a count of ten or more. The gene calls are TRBV7-2 and TRBJ2-1, with D possibly matching TRBD2 (5 bases). V lost 10 bases, J lost 7 bases, and 17 bases lay in between. The CDR3 contains 13 residues. Germline V gives CDR1 SGHTA, CDR2 FQGNSA. CDR3 DNA: TGTGCCACTCGCAGCCCCCCGGGGAATGAGCAGTTCTTC. The encoded protein is CATRSPPGNEQFF.

This clonotype was recorded at least ten times. The chain recombines TRBV15 with TRBJ2-3, with D possibly called TRBD1 or TRBD2 (5 bases each). The CDR3 has 15 residues. The germline V gene has CDR1 LNHNV and CDR2 YYDKDF (reference sequence). With 0 bases removed from V and 6 bases from J, the gap between germline ends came to 13 bases. The CDR3 DNA is TGTGCCACCAGCAGAGATGGGGGTACCGGGGATACGCAGTATTTT. This sequence encodes CATSRDGGTGDTQYF.

This clonotype was counted ten times or more. CDR3 sequence reads: CASSSGQGTTNEKLFF. The DNA for the CDR3 is TGCGCCAGCAGCAGCGGACAGGGTACAACTAATGAAAAACTGTTTTTT. J is TRBJ1-4 and V is TRBV5-1; 8 bases match TRBD1. V gave up 4 bases and J gave up 0 bases; unmatched junction bases: 5. Germline CDR1 reads SGHRS; CDR2 reads YFSETQ. CDR3 size: 16 residues.

This clonotype was seen at least ten times. One junction end disagrees with the germline gene, perhaps due to a read error. The gene calls are TRBV12-3 or TRBV12-4 and TRBJ1-6; D is uncertain. The CDR3 spans 14 residues. The CDR3 loop is CASSKGRANSPLNF. CDR3 sequence (DNA): TGTGCCAGCAGTAAAGGCCGGGCCAATTCACCCCTCAACTTT.

This clonotype came up many times. The chain has TRBV20-1 and TRBJ1-4; a weak D match, TRBD1 (5 bases). Germline CDR1 and CDR2: DFQATT and SNEGSKA (reference sequence). Between the trimmed V and J ends, which lost 1 base and 7 bases, there was a span of 19 bases. This CDR3 has 16 residues. CDR3 in DNA: TGCAGTGCTAGAGGGGGCGTGGGAGGAGCTGCTGAAAAACTGTTTTTT. Its translation is CSARGGVGGAAEKLFF.